Presented here are 26 T cell receptor beta chains from one specimen sequenced in a study of blood T cell repertoires in COVID-19. The assay was immunoSEQ multiplex PCR, and TCRdb's table has in-frame clones only and misses some. Of 100,000 to 110,000 clones listed, around four fifths were seen once; the top ten hold over 10%. The specimen was peripheral blood. The receptors come from a woman between 70 and 85 years old with acute or convalescent COVID-19.

This clone was recorded only once. V gene TRBV9 combines with J gene TRBJ2-5; the D gene is possibly TRBD2 (6 bases). Per the germline V gene, CDR1 is SGDLS and CDR2 is YYNGEE. Trimming left V 2 bases short and J 2 bases short, with 13 bases between. This CDR3 contains 15 residues. Written as DNA, the CDR3 is TGTGCCAGCAGCGTGGCGGGGAGACCACAAGAGACCCAGTACTTC. This translates into CASSVAGRPQETQYF.

The DNA of the CDR3 is TGTGCCAGCAGATACGACAGGGGGCCCAATCAGCCCCAGCATTTT. The encoded protein is CASRYDRGPNQPQHF. J is TRBJ1-5 and V is TRBV6-2 or TRBV6-3; 10 bases fit TRBD1. With 6 bases clipped from V and 3 bases from J, the junction kept 5 bases outside the gene matches. The CDR3 spans 15 residues. The germline V gene encodes CDR1 MNHEY and CDR2 SVGEGT.

This clone was detected only once. The CDR3 sequence: CASSRDTGFNYGYTF. CDR3 bases: TGCGCCAGCAGCCGGGACACAGGCTTTAACTATGGCTACACCTTC. The chain carries TRBV5-1 and TRBJ1-2, with D maybe TRBD1 (6 bases). Trimming pared 4 bases from V and 1 base from J, leaving 14 bases between. The CDR3 consists of 15 residues. Germline V gives CDR1 SGHRS, CDR2 YFSETQ.

This chain links TRBV3-1 (or the pseudogene TRBV3-2) with TRBJ1-1; the match to TRBD1 covers 8 bases. Losses at the gene ends were 5 bases for V and 5 bases for J; bases not matched to a gene: 10. The CDR3 is 15 residues long. The germline V gene encodes CDR1 LGHDT and CDR2 YNNKEL (reference sequence). CDR3 DNA sequence: TGTGCCAGCAGCACACGGACAGGGAGGGGAACTGAAGCTTTCTTT. Translating it yields CASSTRTGRGTEAFF.

The chain combines TRBV19 with TRBJ1-5; TRBD1 matches at 7 bases. The CDR3 spans 14 residues. CDR1 and CDR2 from the germline V gene are LNHDA and SQIVND (reference sequence). Unmatched junction bases numbered 2, after V lost 4 bases and J lost 2 bases. DNA for the CDR3: TGTGCCAGTAGTAAAGGACAGGGCAATCAGCCCCAGCATTTT. Amino acid sequence: CASSKGQGNQPQHF.

Remarks on this clone: A read error may produce the germline difference seen at one junction end. The genes are TRBV18 and TRBJ2-6; D is possibly TRBD1 (5 bases). The V gene's germline CDR1 is KGHSH and CDR2 LQKENI. The CDR3 sequence is 13 residues long. The CDR3, as DNA: TGTGCCAGCTCGCCTCAGACAGCTACCTGGCCAGAGTTC. Translating gives CASSPQTATWPEF.

This sequence joins TRBV3-1 (or the pseudogene TRBV3-2) and TRBJ2-3, with D possibly being TRBD2 (7 bases). Germline CDR1 and CDR2: LGHDT and YNNKEL (reference sequence). The CDR3 extends over 17 amino acids. Trimming cost V 5 bases and J 0 bases, with 18 bases left between them. The CDR3 DNA reads as TGTGCCAGCAGCGTAGATTTAGGGGGGGCAAGCACAGATACGCAGTATTTT. This encodes CASSVDLGGASTDTQYF.

The chain has TRBV30 and TRBJ1-1, with 8 bases aligning to TRBD1. Trimming took 3 bases from V and 1 from J; bases not matched to a gene: 1. The CDR3 consists of 13 residues. Germline CDR1 reads GTSNPN; CDR2 reads SVGIG (reference sequence). The DNA of the CDR3 is TGTGCCTGGAGCGGGACAGGGAACACTGAAGCTTTCTTT. It specifies CAWSGTGNTEAFF.

The CDR3 reads CASSQVRGGAAETQYF. The DNA of the CDR3 is TGCGCCAGCAGCCAAGTAAGGGGGGGGGCAGCGGAGACCCAGTACTTC. The chain employs TRBV4-1 and TRBJ2-5; TRBD2 might be the D (7 bases). CDR1 is MGHRA and CDR2 is YSYEKL in the germline V gene. Trimming stripped 1 base from V and 5 bases from J, with 17 bases between. CDR3 size: 16 residues.

The rearrangement joins TRBV27 to TRBJ2-2; 7 nucleotides line up with TRBD1. CDR3 length equals 21 residues. Germline CDR1 MNHEY, CDR2 SMNVEV (reference sequence). The J segment lost 6 bases and the V segment lost 6 bases, leaving 28 bases of the junction unmatched. Written as DNA, the CDR3 is TGTGCCAGCAGCCGAGCACGCAGCCGGGACAGCTCTTACTCCACCGCCGGGGAGCTGTTTTTT. This translates into CASSRARSRDSSYSTAGELFF.

This chain links TRBV20-1 with TRBJ1-1; D is uncertain. From germline, CDR1 is DFQATT and CDR2 SNEGSKA (reference sequence). The CDR3 consists of 11 residues. The CDR3 loop reads CRPTSATEAFF. As DNA, the CDR3 is TGCAGACCGACATCGGCCACTGAAGCTTTCTTT.

This chain uses TRBV6-5 with TRBJ2-5; weak D call: TRBD2 (5 bases). V shed 0 bases and J shed 0 bases, with 8 bases lying between them. Germline lookup yields CDR1 MNHEY and CDR2 SVGAGI. This CDR3 has 15 amino acids. Written as DNA, the CDR3 is TGTGCCAGCAGTTACTCTCTCGGGAACCAAGAGACCCAGTACTTC. Its protein product is CASSYSLGNQETQYF.

This rearrangement joins TRBV5-1 to TRBJ1-1; TRBD1 aligns across 7 bases. Per germline, CDR1 SGHRS and CDR2 YFSETQ. The ends lost 4 bases at V and 6 bases at J; junction bases unmatched: 9. The CDR3 is 14 residues long. CDR3 nucleotides: TGCGCCAGCAGCCTGACGGGACAGCTGGCTGAAGCTTTCTTT. This gives the protein CASSLTGQLAEAFF. Filled out from reference TRBV5-1 and TRBJ1-1, the complete variable domain reads KAGVTQTPRYLIKTRGQQVTLSCSPISGHRSVSWYQQTPGQGLQFLFEYFSETQRNKGNFPGRFSGRQFSNSRSEMNVSTLELGDSALYLCASSLTGQLAEAFFGQGTRLTVV.

CDR3 in DNA: TGCGCCAGCAGCCAAGCCCCGACAGAGCCCCATGGCTACACCTTC. It translates to CASSQAPTEPHGYTF. The chain employs TRBV4-1 and TRBJ1-2; maybe TRBD1 (5 bases). The CDR3 covers 15 residues. With 1 base removed from V and 6 bases from J, the gap between germline ends came to 15 bases. CDR1 is MGHRA and CDR2 is YSYEKL in the germline V gene.

V and J are TRBV5-1 and TRBJ2-1, with 8 bases that match TRBD2. V lost 4 bases to trimming and J lost 8 bases; unmatched junction nucleotides: 8. The CDR3 sequence is 14 residues long. Germline CDR1 and CDR2: SGHRS and YFSETQ. CDR3 protein: CASSAGTSYDEQFF. CDR3 DNA sequence: TGCGCCAGCAGCGCCGGGACTAGTTACGATGAGCAGTTCTTC.

This sequence joins TRBV21-1 and TRBJ2-7; whether TRBD2, the table's D call, matches the DNA was not checked. TRBV21-1 represents a pseudogene. The CDR3 is 17 residues long. The CDR3 region is CASSIPGLAGLTYEQYV. Written as DNA, the CDR3 is TGTGCCAGCAGTATACCGGGACTAGCGGGGCTAACCTACGAGCAGTACGTC.

The chain carries TRBV29-1 and TRBJ2-4, with D possibly being TRBD2 (6 bases). Germline loops: CDR1 SQVTM, CDR2 ANQGSEA. The length of the CDR3 is 14 residues. Deletions cut 1 base from V and 7 bases from J, with 14 bases between. The CDR3 region has the DNA TGCAGCGTTGAAGGAGGTCAGGGAGGCAACATTCAGTACTTC. Translated, it gives CSVEGGQGGNIQYF.

The chain links TRBV24-1 to TRBJ2-3; 9 bases are a match to TRBD2. J gave up 4 bases and V 5 bases, and 6 bases lay outside the gene matches. This CDR3 comprises 15 residues. Germline V gives CDR1 KGHDR, CDR2 SFDVKD. CDR3 sequence reads: CATSAVAGASDTQYF. Here the CDR3 DNA reads TGTGCCACCAGTGCAGTAGCGGGGGCCTCAGATACGCAGTATTTT.

This clone was seen more than once but under ten times. V gene TRBV3-1 (or the pseudogene TRBV3-2) combines with J gene TRBJ1-1; no firm D call. The CDR3 contains 14 residues. The germline gives CDR1 LGHDT, CDR2 YNNKEL (reference sequence). The V end lost 4 bases, the J end lost 5 bases, and 14 bases lay between the germline ends. CDR3 sequence reads: CASSRRGSGTEAFF. In DNA, the CDR3 is TGTGCCAGCAGCCGGCGAGGGAGTGGGACTGAAGCTTTCTTT.

The chain carries TRBV7-9 and TRBJ1-5; a possible D gene is TRBD1 (5 bases). Germline values: CDR1 SEHNR, CDR2 FQNEAQ (reference sequence). This CDR3 has 16 residues. Deletions cut 7 bases from V and 1 base from J, with 17 bases between. The chain's CDR3 is CASTPYGGESNQPQHF. CDR3 nucleotides: TGTGCCAGCACCCCTTATGGGGGGGAAAGCAATCAGCCCCAGCATTTT.

This chain uses TRBV19 with TRBJ2-7, with TRBD1 identical over 9 bases. The V gene end was trimmed by 6 bases and the J gene end by 6 bases; junction bases not matched to a gene: 15. CDR1 and CDR2 (germline): LNHDA, SQIVND (reference sequence). The CDR3 is 16 amino acids. DNA of the CDR3: TGTGCCAGTAGACTAAGTGGGGGGGACAGGGCATCCGAGCAGTACTTC. Its translation is CASRLSGGDRASEQYF.

This chain uses TRBV30 with TRBJ2-7, with 7 bases aligning to TRBD1. Trimming at V came to 8 bases and at J to 2 bases, leaving 9 bases not matched to a gene. In germline, CDR1 is GTSNPN, CDR2 SVGIG (reference sequence). The CDR3 extends over 13 amino acids. The CDR3 loop reads CATTGTATYEQYF. CDR3 in DNA: TGTGCCACAACCGGGACAGCCACCTACGAGCAGTACTTC.

The gene calls are TRBV6-5 and TRBJ1-2; D perhaps matches TRBD1 (5 bases). The CDR3 is 14 residues long. V was clipped by 10 bases and J by 8 bases, with 23 bases between them. Germline V gives CDR1 MNHEY, CDR2 SVGAGI. CDR3 in amino acids: CATGLTTEPRGYTF. As DNA, the CDR3 is TGTGCCACGGGACTGACGACGGAGCCTCGGGGCTACACCTTC.

V gene TRBV6-1 combines with J gene TRBJ2-5, with TRBD2 matching 9 bases. CDR3 length: 16 residues. Germline V lookup: CDR1 MNHNS, CDR2 SASEGT. V dropped 2 bases and J dropped 5; count of bases not matched to a gene: 9. The CDR3 DNA sequence: TGTGCCAGCAGTGAATATGGCGGGGGGGCTTGGGAGACCCAGTACTTC. Its translation: CASSEYGGGAWETQYF.

The V call is TRBV3-1 (or the pseudogene TRBV3-2), the J call TRBJ1-5; D remains unclear. In germline, CDR1 is LGHDT, CDR2 YNNKEL (reference sequence). The CDR3 length is 16 residues. V was trimmed by 0 bases and J by 1 base, leaving 10 bases between them. The CDR3 nucleotides are TGTGCCAGCAGCCAAGATCCGGCGGGGAGCAATCAGCCCCAGCATTTT. It encodes CASSQDPAGSNQPQHF.

In this sample, this clone turned up a few times. J is TRBJ1-1 and V is TRBV4-3, with a tentative D call TRBD1 (5 bases). Trimming pared 1 base from V and 10 bases from J, leaving 13 bases between. Germline-derived CDR1 and CDR2 are LGHNA and YSLEER. The CDR3 spans 13 residues. CDR3 sequence reads: CASSQVLGGLAFF. The CDR3 DNA is TGCGCCAGCAGCCAAGTTCTGGGGGGTTTAGCTTTCTTT.